This T cell receptor beta chain was sequenced in a study of shared clonotypes between healthy human individuals. Study results and limitations: For naive CD4 cells, around 5.1% of clonotypes were shared across a few donors.

Each cell subset's genomic DNA was divided evenly among several immunoSEQ plates. Clones were read by immunoSEQ multiplex PCR, and TCRdb kept only the in-frame ones, dropping some. The table has over 2,000,000 clones, approximately 92% seen once. V lost 3 bases and J 1 base, leaving 11 bases between the germline ends. CDR1 and CDR2 from the germline V gene are MDHEN and SYDVKM. The CDR3 runs to 15 residues. Remarks on this clone: Antigen unknown.

CD45RO-negative CD8 cells positively selected for CCR7 made up the naive population, which excluded terminally differentiated effector memory CD45RA+ cells. This TCR was sampled from a man younger than 35 in good health. Some clones in this sample may be carry-over from other donors' samples. Specimen: naive CD8+ T cells from PBMCs. This rearrangement joins TRBV28 to TRBJ2-3, with unresolved D. In nucleotides, the CDR3 is TGTGCCAGCAGTTTGGTCCGGGCCCGCACAGATACGCAGTATTTT. It encodes CASSLVRARTDTQYF. Using reference TRBV28 and TRBJ2-3 for the parts outside the CDR3, the full variable domain is DVKVTQSSRYLVKRTGEKVFLECVQDMDHENMFWYRQDPGLGLRLIYFSYDVKMKEKGDIPEGYSVSREKKERFSLILESASTNQTSMYLCASSLVRARTDTQYFGPGTRLTVL.